This TCR beta chain was captured by sequencing in a study of blood T cell repertoires in COVID-19 (dated by TCRdb to about 2020). Regarding the research as a whole: The collaborator samples originated in the United States, Italy and Spain and spanned the acute and convalescent phases of COVID-19. Nearly every sample came with metadata listing a de-identified subject ID, COVID-19 status, age in years and sex. Samples came from the ongoing ImmuneRACE study (first 160 participants) plus 1,254 subjects from 6 global collaborators. Subjects who had been exposed to COVID-19, were actively infected with it, or had recovered from it provided the deeply sampled blood TCRbeta repertoires that made up the dataset. The repertoires were released in a freely available public database meant as a resource for research on the immune response to SARS-CoV-2. The prospective study material was composed of cDNA or gDNA derived from T cells, B-cell-depleted T cells, or PBMCs. HLA class I and class II types, where available, came from metadata supplied by the sample provider rather than from assay-based typing.

On the study overall, not on this receptor specifically: The quantity of clinical and demographic metadata differed by source and by participant and was supplied without curation.

In regard to this clone: Its antigen remains unidentified. Base qualities are not recorded, but no much larger clone differs from it by a single base.

TCRbeta CDR3 regions were amplified from genomic DNA using the immunoSEQ Assay, a bias-controlled multiplex PCR. The paper's processing steps were these. The number of nucleated cells in each sample was estimated by amplification of reference gene primers within the assay. Sequence reads were collapsed and filtered to measure the absolute abundance of every unique TCRbeta CDR3 rearrangement. Productive Simpson clonality was computed per sample as the square root of Simpson's diversity index over productive rearrangements. Sourced from immuneACCESS, this table was stored by TCRdb with only in-frame sequences that have V and J called. A share of the clones is absent; for the studies checked, an unresolved V gene accounts for under half, and the remainder has no known explanation. The V and J calls and clone size come from that table; D and trimming were worked out from the DNA. The sample records more than 80,000 clones, around 90% of which are singletons. 15% to 20% of the sample comes from the top ten.

The trim is 5 bases for V and 5 bases for J, with a gap of 15 bases between the germline ends. CDR1 LNHDA and CDR2 SQIVND were looked up in the germline V gene (reference sequence). There are 14 amino acids in the CDR3, from cysteine to phenylalanine inclusive. Only the CDR3 DNA is retained, 42 bases long and in frame from the first base. At one collaborating source in Seattle, patients were enrolled during active infection and were followed longitudinally through the course of disease. Each collaborating institution followed its own protocols to collect whole blood in K2EDTA tubes. For TCRbeta analysis, collaborators shipped samples in one of three forms: frozen whole blood, isolated PBMCs, or DNA extracted from either of those sample types.

Recombination joined TRBV19 with TRBJ2-5; perhaps TRBD1 is the D gene, with 6 bases matching. The clonotype was recovered from a woman in her sixties or seventies with COVID-19, enrolled during active disease. The sequenced sample was peripheral blood. This receptor has the CDR3 CASSARQVVETQYF. Here is the DNA: TGTGCCAGTAGTGCCCGACAGGTTGTGGAGACCCAGTACTTC.